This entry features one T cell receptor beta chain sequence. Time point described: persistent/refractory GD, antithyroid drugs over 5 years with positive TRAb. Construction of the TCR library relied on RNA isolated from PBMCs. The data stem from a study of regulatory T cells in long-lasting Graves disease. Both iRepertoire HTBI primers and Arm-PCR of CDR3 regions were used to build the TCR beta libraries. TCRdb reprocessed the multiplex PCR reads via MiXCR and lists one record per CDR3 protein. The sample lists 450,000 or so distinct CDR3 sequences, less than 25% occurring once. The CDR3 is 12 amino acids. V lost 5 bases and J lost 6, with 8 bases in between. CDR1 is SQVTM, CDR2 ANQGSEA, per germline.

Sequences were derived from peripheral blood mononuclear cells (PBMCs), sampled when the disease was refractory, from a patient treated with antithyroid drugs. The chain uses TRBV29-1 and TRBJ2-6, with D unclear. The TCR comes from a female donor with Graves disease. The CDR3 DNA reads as TGCAGCGTTAGTAAAGAGGCCAACGTCCTGACTTTC. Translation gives CSVSKEANVLTF.